Listed here are 5 T cell receptor beta chains from one sample, sequenced in a study of PD-L1 blockade in urothelial cancer. Clones were sequenced by immunoSEQ multiplex PCR, and TCRdb holds only the in-frame ones, with some missing. The sample holds 90,000 or so clones, 90% seen once. Time point indicated: pretreatment peripheral blood. The starting material was PBMCs, obtained around atezolizumab (anti-PD-L1) treatment. The receptors come from a man aged 55 to 70 with urothelial cancer.

V usage is TRBV2 and J usage is TRBJ1-5; 8 bases agree with TRBD1. The CDR3 runs to 16 residues. CDR1 and CDR2 from the germline V gene are SNHLY and FYNNEI. V shed 6 bases and J 6 bases; nucleotides not matched to a gene: 13. The CDR3 loop reads CASRGAVTGVSQPQHF. In nucleotides, the CDR3 is TGTGCCAGCAGGGGGGCCGTGACAGGGGTGAGTCAGCCCCAGCATTTT. Combining the CDR3 with reference TRBV2 and TRBJ1-5 gives the whole variable domain EPEVTQTPSHQVTQMGQEVILRCVPISNHLYFYWYRQILGQKVEFLVSFYNNEISEKSEIFDDQFSVERPDGSNFTLKIRSTKLEDSAMYFCASRGAVTGVSQPQHFGDGTRLSIL.

This chain uses TRBV7-8 with TRBJ1-1, with unresolved D. The CDR3 has 15 residues. V lost 2 bases, J lost 2 bases, and 12 bases lay in between. Per germline, CDR1 SGHVS and CDR2 FQNEAQ. Here the CDR3 reads CASSLSSQSNTEAFF. The CDR3 nucleotides read TGTGCCAGCAGCTTAAGCTCACAGTCAAACACTGAAGCTTTCTTT.

This clone was picked up one time. The chain carries TRBV28 and TRBJ1-2; D unclear. CDR3 length: 12 residues. V was cut by 10 bases and J by 3 bases, with 12 bases left in between. The germline V gene encodes CDR1 MDHEN and CDR2 SYDVKM. CDR3 DNA: TGTGCCACTTCAGCGGGTCACTATGGCTACACCTTC. It codes for CATSAGHYGYTF.

The V gene is TRBV19, the J gene TRBJ1-1, with a weak D call TRBD1 (6 bases). The CDR3 is 14 residues long. Germline CDR1 LNHDA, CDR2 SQIVND (reference sequence). V was shortened by 5 bases and J by 5 bases, with 15 bases between the two germline ends. The CDR3 DNA reads as TGTGCCAGTAGTTTACAGGGTTTGCGGACTGAAGCTTTCTTT. Amino acid sequence: CASSLQGLRTEAFF. Full variable domain (rest looked up from reference TRBV19 and TRBJ1-1): DGGITQSPKYLFRKEGQNVTLSCEQNLNHDAMYWYRQDPGQGLRLIYYSQIVNDFQKGDIAEGYSVSREKKESFPLTVTSAQKNPTAFYLCASSLQGLRTEAFFGQGTRLTVV.

V is TRBV28 and J is TRBJ2-1; a possible D gene is TRBD1 (5 bases). The CDR3 has 15 amino acids. The V gene's germline CDR1 is MDHEN and CDR2 SYDVKM. The V gene lost 5 bases and the J gene lost 3 bases, with 14 bases spanning the gap. CDR3 DNA: TGTGCCAGCAGTCAGACAGCAAATTACTACAATGAGCAGTTCTTC. Translated, it gives CASSQTANYYNEQFF.